This T cell receptor beta chain is drawn from a study of CD8+ T cells in alopecia areata. At the level of the study: Treatment of the treated patients consisted of oral tofacitinib, 5 to 10 mg twice daily. Patients took tofacitinib for 6 to 18 months, followed by 6 drug-free months. Points from the study as a whole: In blood and scalp, many expanded lesional clones persisted during tofacitinib.

Note on this clone: Its antigen is currently unknown.

TCR sequencing used cDNA made by reverse transcription of extracted RNA. TCRdb's table, derived via immunoSEQ multiplex PCR, lists solely in-frame clones and lacks some. The sample consists of approximately 160,000 clones, less than 70% of them appearing once. This CDR3 contains 13 residues. Trimming cost V 6 bases and J 2 bases, with 11 bases left between them. Germline CDR1 is SQVTM and CDR2 is ANQGSEA. As to treatment: oral pan-JAK inhibitor, 5-10 mg twice daily. Both peripheral blood and punch biopsies of lesional scalp skin were obtained from patients who had alopecia areata. Sequences were derived from CD4+ T cells sorted from blood, sampled at week 24, from a patient treated with tofacitinib. This sequence was found in a human donor with alopecia areata. The V and J genes are TRBV29-1 and TRBJ1-5; the D gene is possibly TRBD1 (5 bases). In DNA form, the CDR3 reads TGCAGCGTGTCAGGGAGGGGCAATCAGCCCCAGCATTTT. It codes for CSVSGRGNQPQHF.